Sequencing of this TCR beta chain was carried out in a study of CXCR3-negative and CXCR3-positive naive CD8 T cells. Notes on the study in general: Naive cells used TRBV-TRBJ genes in much the same way whether CXCR3-negative or CXCR3-positive; memory cells did not. Relative to memory CD8+ cells, whose diversity was much lower, both naive subsets had comparably high diversity.

Germline V gene lookup returns CDR1 MGHRA and CDR2 YSYEKL. The length of the CDR3 is 15 residues. Details on this clonotype: Its target is unknown.

Via 5' RACE with UMI labels, TRB cDNA libraries were prepared. TCRdb re-called the 5' RACE reads and catalogs CDR3 proteins one per entry, DNA excluded. The table for this sample gives about 39,000 distinct CDR3 sequences. The rearrangement uses TRBV4-1 and TRBJ2-7; absent DNA, TCRdb's TRBD1 call cannot be checked. The sequence came from a human donor in good health. Some clones in this sample may be carry-over from other donors' samples. Sequenced sample: naive CXCR3- CD8+ T cells from blood. The subset is: CD45RO-CCR7+CD27+CD95- naive CD8+ T cells lacking CXCR3 (TNR3-). This chain's CDR3 is CASSQVRQGRREQYF.